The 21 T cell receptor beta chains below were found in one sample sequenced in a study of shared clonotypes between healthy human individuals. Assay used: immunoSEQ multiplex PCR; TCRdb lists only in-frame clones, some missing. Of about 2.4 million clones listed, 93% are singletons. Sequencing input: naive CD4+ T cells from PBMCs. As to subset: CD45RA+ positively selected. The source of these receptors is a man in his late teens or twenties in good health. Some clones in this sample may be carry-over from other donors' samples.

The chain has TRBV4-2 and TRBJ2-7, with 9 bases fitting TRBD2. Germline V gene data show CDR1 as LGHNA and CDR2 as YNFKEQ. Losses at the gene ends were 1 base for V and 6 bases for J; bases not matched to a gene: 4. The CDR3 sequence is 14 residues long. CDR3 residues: CASSQVAGVAEQYF. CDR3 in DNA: TGTGCCAGCAGCCAAGTAGCGGGAGTAGCCGAGCAGTACTTC.

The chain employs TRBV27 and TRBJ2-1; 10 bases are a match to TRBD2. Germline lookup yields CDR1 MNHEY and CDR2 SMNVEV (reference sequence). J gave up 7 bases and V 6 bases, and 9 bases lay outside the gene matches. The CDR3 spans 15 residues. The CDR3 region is CASSKPSGRGNEQFF. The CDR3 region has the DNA TGTGCCAGCAGCAAACCTAGCGGGAGAGGGAATGAGCAGTTCTTC.

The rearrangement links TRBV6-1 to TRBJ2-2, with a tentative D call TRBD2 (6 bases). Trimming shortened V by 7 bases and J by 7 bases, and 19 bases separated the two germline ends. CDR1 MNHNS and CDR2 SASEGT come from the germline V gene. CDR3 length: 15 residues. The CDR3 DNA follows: TGTGCCAGCACACTATCGGGGGTGAACGGCGGGGAGCTGTTTTTT. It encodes CASTLSGVNGGELFF.

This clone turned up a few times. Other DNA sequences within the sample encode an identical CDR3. The CDR3 coding sequence is TGCGCCAGCAGCTTGGAAGGGGCGGACCAGCCCCAGCATTTT. Amino acid sequence: CASSLEGADQPQHF. The gene calls are TRBV5-1 and TRBJ1-5; TRBD1 is a possible D gene (5 bases). The V end lost 0 bases, the J end lost 7 bases, and 11 bases lay between the germline ends. Germline V lookup: CDR1 SGHRS, CDR2 YFSETQ. The CDR3 runs to 14 residues. Full variable domain (missing parts from reference TRBV5-1 and TRBJ1-5): KAGVTQTPRYLIKTRGQQVTLSCSPISGHRSVSWYQQTPGQGLQFLFEYFSETQRNKGNFPGRFSGRQFSNSRSEMNVSTLELGDSALYLCASSLEGADQPQHFGDGTRLSIL.

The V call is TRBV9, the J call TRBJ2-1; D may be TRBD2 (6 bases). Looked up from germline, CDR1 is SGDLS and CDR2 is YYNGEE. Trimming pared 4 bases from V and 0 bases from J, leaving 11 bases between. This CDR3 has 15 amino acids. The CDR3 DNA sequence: TGTGCCAGCAGCACAGCCGGGGGCTCCTACAATGAGCAGTTCTTC. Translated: CASSTAGGSYNEQFF. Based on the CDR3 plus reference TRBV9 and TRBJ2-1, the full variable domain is DSGVTQTPKHLITATGQRVTLRCSPRSGDLSVYWYQQSLDQGLQFLIQYYNGEERAKGNILERFSAQQFPDLHSELNLSSLELGDSALYFCASSTAGGSYNEQFFGPGTRLTVL.

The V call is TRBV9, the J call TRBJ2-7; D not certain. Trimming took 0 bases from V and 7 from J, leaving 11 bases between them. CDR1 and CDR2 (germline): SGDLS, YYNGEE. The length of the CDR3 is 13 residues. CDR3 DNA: TGTGCCAGCAGCGTAGAAATCAGTCGAGAGCAGTACTTC. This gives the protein CASSVEISREQYF.

CDR3: CASSLGGWFQAFF. DNA for the CDR3: TGTGCCAGCAGCTTAGGGGGATGGTTCCAAGCTTTCTTT. V is TRBV7-8 and J is TRBJ1-1; D ambiguous. Deletions cut 1 base from V and 9 bases from J, with 12 bases between. This CDR3 region has 13 residues. Germline V gives CDR1 SGHVS, CDR2 FQNEAQ.

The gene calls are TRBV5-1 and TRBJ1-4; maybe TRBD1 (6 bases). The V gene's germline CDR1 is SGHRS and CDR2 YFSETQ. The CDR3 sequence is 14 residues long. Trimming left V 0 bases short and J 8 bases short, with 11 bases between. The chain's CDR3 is CASSLGGRSEKLFF. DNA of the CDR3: TGCGCCAGCAGCTTGGGGGGGCGCTCCGAAAAACTGTTTTTT.

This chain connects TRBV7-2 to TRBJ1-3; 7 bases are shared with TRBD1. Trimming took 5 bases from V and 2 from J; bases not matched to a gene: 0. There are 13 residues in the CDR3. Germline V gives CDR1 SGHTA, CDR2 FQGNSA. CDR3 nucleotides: TGTGCCAGCAGCACAGGGGCTGGAAACACCATATATTTT. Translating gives CASSTGAGNTIYF.

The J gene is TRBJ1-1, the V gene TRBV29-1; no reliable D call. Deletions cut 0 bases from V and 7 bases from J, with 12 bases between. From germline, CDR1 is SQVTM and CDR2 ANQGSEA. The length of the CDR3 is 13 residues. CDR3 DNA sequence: TGCAGCGTTGAAGATCAGTTGGCCGGTGAAGCTTTCTTT. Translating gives CSVEDQLAGEAFF.

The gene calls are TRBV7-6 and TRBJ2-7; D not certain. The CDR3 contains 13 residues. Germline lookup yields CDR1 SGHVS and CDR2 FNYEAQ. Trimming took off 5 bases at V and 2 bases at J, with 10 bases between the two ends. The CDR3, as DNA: TGTGCCAGCAGCGCAAGGGCTACCTACGAGCAGTACTTC. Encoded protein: CASSARATYEQYF.

The CDR3 region is CASSLRTSGNEQYF. For the CDR3, the DNA is TGTGCCAGCAGCTTACGGACTAGCGGGAACGAGCAGTACTTC. The chain links TRBV7-9 to TRBJ2-7; 12 nucleotides match TRBD2. V lost 2 bases to trimming and J lost 5 bases; unmatched junction nucleotides: 1. Germline lookup yields CDR1 SEHNR and CDR2 FQNEAQ (reference sequence). CDR3 length: 14 residues.

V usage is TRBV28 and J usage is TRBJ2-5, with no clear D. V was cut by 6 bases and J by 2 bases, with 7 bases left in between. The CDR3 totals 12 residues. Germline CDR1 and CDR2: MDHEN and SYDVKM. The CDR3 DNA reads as TGTGCCAGCAGGGGAACTCAAGAGACCCAGTACTTC. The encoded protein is CASRGTQETQYF.

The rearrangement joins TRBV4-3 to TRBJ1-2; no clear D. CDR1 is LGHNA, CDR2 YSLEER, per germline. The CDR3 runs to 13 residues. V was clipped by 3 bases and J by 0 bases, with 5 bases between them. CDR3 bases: TGCGCCAGCAGCCAGAAGACTAACTATGGCTACACCTTC. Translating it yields CASSQKTNYGYTF.

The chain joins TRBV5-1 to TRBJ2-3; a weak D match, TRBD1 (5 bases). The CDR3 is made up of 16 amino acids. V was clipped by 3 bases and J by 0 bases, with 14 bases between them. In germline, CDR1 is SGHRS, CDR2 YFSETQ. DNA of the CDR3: TGCGCCAGCAGCTCGGGCGCAGGGTCTAGCACAGATACGCAGTATTTT. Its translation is CASSSGAGSSTDTQYF.

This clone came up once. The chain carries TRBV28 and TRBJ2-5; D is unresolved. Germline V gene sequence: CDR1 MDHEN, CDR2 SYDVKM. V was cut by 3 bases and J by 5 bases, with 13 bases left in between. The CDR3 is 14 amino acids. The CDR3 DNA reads TGTGCCAGCAGTTTTATGCGGAGAAGGGAGACCCAGTACTTC. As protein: CASSFMRRRETQYF.

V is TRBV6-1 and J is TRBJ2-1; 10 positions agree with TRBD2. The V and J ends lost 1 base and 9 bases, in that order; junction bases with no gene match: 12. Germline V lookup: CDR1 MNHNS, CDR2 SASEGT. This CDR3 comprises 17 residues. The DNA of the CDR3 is TGTGCCAGCAGTGAAGGCTTAGAGGCTAGCGGGAGTACTGAGCAGTTCTTC. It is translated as CASSEGLEASGSTEQFF.

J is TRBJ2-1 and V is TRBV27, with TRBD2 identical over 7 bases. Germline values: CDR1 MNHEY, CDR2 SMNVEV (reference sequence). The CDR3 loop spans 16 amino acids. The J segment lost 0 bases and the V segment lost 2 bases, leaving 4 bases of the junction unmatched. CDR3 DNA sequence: TGTGCCAGCAGTTTACCAGGGACTACCTCCTACAATGAGCAGTTCTTC. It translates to CASSLPGTTSYNEQFF.

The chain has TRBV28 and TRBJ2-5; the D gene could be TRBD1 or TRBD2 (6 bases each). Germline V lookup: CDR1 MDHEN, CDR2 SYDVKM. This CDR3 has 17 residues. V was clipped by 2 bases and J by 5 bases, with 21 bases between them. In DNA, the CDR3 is TGTGCCAGCAGTTTAGTCTGGGGGCGGGGACCAAGGGAGACCCAGTACTTC. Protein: CASSLVWGRGPRETQYF. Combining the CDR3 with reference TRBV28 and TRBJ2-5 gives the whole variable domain DVKVTQSSRYLVKRTGEKVFLECVQDMDHENMFWYRQDPGLGLRLIYFSYDVKMKEKGDIPEGYSVSREKKERFSLILESASTNQTSMYLCASSLVWGRGPRETQYFGPGTRLLVL.

Here the CDR3 reads CASSQTPNEKLFF. In DNA, the CDR3 is TGTGCCAGCTCTCAAACCCCTAATGAAAAACTGTTTTTT. This rearrangement joins TRBV6-1 to TRBJ1-4, with D unresolved. V shed 8 bases and J shed 3 bases, with 10 bases lying between them. The CDR3 has 13 residues. The germline CDR1 and CDR2 sequences are MNHNS and SASEGT.

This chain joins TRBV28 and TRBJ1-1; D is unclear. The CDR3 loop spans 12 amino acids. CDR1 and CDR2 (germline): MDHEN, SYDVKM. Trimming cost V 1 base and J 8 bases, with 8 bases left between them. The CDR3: CASSLFGQEAFF. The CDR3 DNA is TGTGCCAGCAGTTTATTCGGGCAGGAAGCTTTCTTT. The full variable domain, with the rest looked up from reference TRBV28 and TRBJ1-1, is DVKVTQSSRYLVKRTGEKVFLECVQDMDHENMFWYRQDPGLGLRLIYFSYDVKMKEKGDIPEGYSVSREKKERFSLILESASTNQTSMYLCASSLFGQEAFFGQGTRLTVV.